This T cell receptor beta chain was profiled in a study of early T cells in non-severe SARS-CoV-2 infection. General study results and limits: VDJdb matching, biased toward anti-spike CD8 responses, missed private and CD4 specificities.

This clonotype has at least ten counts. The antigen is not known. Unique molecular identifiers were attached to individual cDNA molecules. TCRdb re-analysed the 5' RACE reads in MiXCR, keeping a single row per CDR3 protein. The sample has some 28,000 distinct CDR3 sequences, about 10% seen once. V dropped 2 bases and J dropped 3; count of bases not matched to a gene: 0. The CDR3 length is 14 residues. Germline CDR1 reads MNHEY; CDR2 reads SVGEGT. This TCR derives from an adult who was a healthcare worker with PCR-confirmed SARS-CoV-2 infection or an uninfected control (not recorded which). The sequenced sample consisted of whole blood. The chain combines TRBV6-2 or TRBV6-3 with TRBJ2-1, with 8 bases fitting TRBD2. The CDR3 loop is CASSYGTSYNEQFF. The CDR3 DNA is TGTGCCAGCAGTTACGGGACTAGCTACAATGAGCAGTTCTTC.